Presented here are 27 T cell receptor beta chains from one specimen sequenced in a study of post-analysis software for immune sequencing data. Findings and limits, study-wide: TRBV5-6, TRBV5-1 and TRBV20-1 were among four or five TRBV segments more frequent in patients than controls.

The library was made from cDNA and included unique molecular identifiers. Using its own MiXCR run on the PCR reads, TCRdb lists one record per CDR3 protein. This table has 650,000 to 850,000 distinct CDR3 sequences, roughly 50% appearing once. The antigens of these receptors remain unknown. The sample comprised blood. Receptors originate from a girl aged 5-17 years with multiple sclerosis.

The V gene is TRBV20-1, the J gene TRBJ2-7; 11 bases match TRBD1. Germline V lookup: CDR1 DFQATT, CDR2 SNEGSKA (reference sequence). The CDR3 is 13 amino acids. Germline trimming cut 5 bases from V and 2 bases from J; bases unmatched to any gene: 2. The DNA for the CDR3 is TGCAGTGCTCGGACAGGGGGCGCCTACGAGCAGTACTTC. Translated, it gives CSARTGGAYEQYF.

The chain combines TRBV20-1 with TRBJ2-1; TRBD2 aligns across 9 bases. V trimming: 1 base; J trimming: 9 bases; junction bases outside the gene matches: 7. This CDR3 spans 14 amino acids. The germline gives CDR1 DFQATT, CDR2 SNEGSKA (reference sequence). The CDR3 nucleotides are TGCAGTGCTAGAGGCGGCGGGGGGGCGAGTGAGCAGTTCTTC. This codes for CSARGGGGASEQFF.

This clonotype has just a few counts. V and J are TRBV5-1 and TRBJ2-3; 9 bases fit TRBD2. The V segment lost 5 bases and the J segment 2 bases; nucleotides outside the gene matches: 6. The V gene's germline CDR1 is SGHRS and CDR2 YFSETQ. This CDR3 comprises 15 residues. The CDR3 here is CASSFQRGDTDTQYF. The CDR3 DNA reads as TGCGCCAGCAGTTTCCAGCGGGGGGACACAGATACGCAGTATTTT.

V is TRBV18 and J is TRBJ2-3; no definite D call. The CDR3 is made up of 18 amino acids. CDR1 and CDR2 (germline): KGHSH, LQKENI. Trimming took 3 bases from V and 1 from J, leaving 20 bases between them. The chain's CDR3 is CASSPQSQRMARTDTQYF. In DNA form, the CDR3 reads TGTGCCAGCTCACCTCAGTCGCAACGGATGGCTCGCACAGATACGCAGTATTTT.

This chain uses TRBV12-5 with TRBJ2-2; D not resolved. Per the germline V gene, CDR1 is LGHNT and CDR2 is FRNRAP. Trimming took 0 bases from V and 1 from J, leaving 6 bases between them. The CDR3 length is 15 residues. CDR3 DNA sequence: TGTGCTAGTGGTTTGGTATTAGGGAACACCGGGGAGCTGTTTTTT. The encoded protein is CASGLVLGNTGELFF. Complete variable domain (other parts from reference TRBV12-5 and TRBJ2-2): DARVTQTPRHKVTEMGQEVTMRCQPILGHNTVFWYRQTMMQGLELLAYFRNRAPLDDSGMPKDRFSAEMPDATLATLKIQPSEPRDSAVYFCASGLVLGNTGELFFGEGSRLTVL.

On this clonotype itself: The junction departs from germline at one end; a sequencing error may be responsible. J is TRBJ2-1 and V is TRBV9; 8 bases are a match to TRBD1. Per germline, CDR1 SGDLS and CDR2 YYNGEE. The CDR3 is 15 residues long. The CDR3 loop is CAGSAGQGIYNEQFF. CDR3 nucleotides: TGTGCCGGCAGCGCAGGACAGGGAATCTACAATGAGCAGTTCTTC.

This clonotype has just a few counts. The rearrangement links TRBV5-1 to TRBJ1-5; D ambiguous. The CDR3 covers 13 residues. CDR1 is SGHRS, CDR2 YFSETQ, per germline. Trimming cost V 4 bases and J 5 bases, with 10 bases left between them. The CDR3 nucleotides are TGCGCCAGCAGCGCCGGACCTGATCAGCCCCAGCATTTT. Its translation is CASSAGPDQPQHF.

This chain connects TRBV7-3 to TRBJ2-1; 11 bases are a match to TRBD2. Germline CDR1 is SGHTA and CDR2 is FQGTGA. The CDR3 loop spans 16 amino acids. V lost 5 bases and J lost 3; bases outside the gene matches: 6. CDR3 sequence reads: CASSPLSGGDYNEQFF. The DNA of the CDR3 is TGTGCCAGCAGCCCACTTAGCGGGGGGGACTACAATGAGCAGTTCTTC.

This clonotype was detected only a few times. This chain connects TRBV6-5 to TRBJ1-2; TRBD1 matches 8 bases. Germline CDR1 is MNHEY and CDR2 is SVGAGI. Trimming removed 4 bases from V and 1 base from J; junction bases left unmatched: 2. The CDR3 runs to 14 residues. CDR3 in amino acids: CASSWTGSNYGYTF. CDR3 nucleotides: TGTGCCAGCAGTTGGACAGGGAGTAACTATGGCTACACCTTC.

The genes are TRBV12-1 and TRBJ2-7. TRBV12-1 counts as a pseudogene. The CDR3 runs 16 residues. The CDR3 region is CASSFRGQEPSYEQYF. In DNA, the CDR3 is TGTGCCAGCAGCTTTCGAGGACAGGAGCCCTCCTACGAGCAGTACTTC.

This chain links TRBV7-9 with TRBJ1-5; D is undetermined. Between the trimmed V and J ends, which lost 5 bases and 3 bases, there was a span of 11 bases. The CDR3 spans 14 residues. Germline V gene lookup returns CDR1 SEHNR and CDR2 FQNEAQ (reference sequence). The CDR3, as DNA: TGTGCCAGCAGCCAGACAAGTCCCAATCAGCCCCAGCATTTT. Translated, it gives CASSQTSPNQPQHF.

V usage is TRBV29-1 and J usage is TRBJ2-1; 8 bases align to TRBD1. Near its end, the DNA agrees better with TRBJ2-7, so the J call may be wrong. The CDR3 spans 15 residues. Germline V gives CDR1 SQVTM, CDR2 ANQGSEA. The CDR3 DNA follows: TGCAGCGTTGAGGGAAGGACAGGGCCTCACAATGAGCAGTACTTC. Translating it yields CSVEGRTGPHNEQYF.

The chain links TRBV29-1 to TRBJ2-7; 7 nucleotides line up with TRBD2. CDR3 size: 14 residues. V gave up 6 bases and J gave up 2 bases; unmatched junction bases: 10. Germline V gives CDR1 SQVTM, CDR2 ANQGSEA. CDR3 in amino acids: CSVGGDPRPYEQYF. The DNA of the CDR3 is TGCAGCGTGGGGGGGGACCCAAGACCCTACGAGCAGTACTTC.

In this sample, this clonotype turned up a few times. The chain uses TRBV5-1 and TRBJ2-3; TRBD1 matches at 8 bases. The CDR3 has 14 amino acids. The germline V gene encodes CDR1 SGHRS and CDR2 YFSETQ. Trimming cost V 9 bases and J 4 bases; bases outside gene matches: 10. The DNA for the CDR3 is TGCGCCAACAGACAGGACAGGGCGCCAGATACGCAGTATTTT. This sequence encodes CANRQDRAPDTQYF.

The J gene is TRBJ1-4, the V gene TRBV29-1, with a tentative D call TRBD1 (5 bases). This CDR3 region has 13 residues. The germline V and J ends were trimmed by 7 bases and 5 bases, with 14 bases remaining between them. Germline CDR1 reads SQVTM; CDR2 reads ANQGSEA. CDR3 sequence (DNA): TGCAGCGCCATCTCCCGGGACAATGAAAAACTGTTTTTT. Translating it yields CSAISRDNEKLFF.

V gene TRBV20-1 combines with J gene TRBJ2-4; the match to TRBD2 covers 7 bases. Judging by the DNA end, TRBJ2-5 fits better; the J call may be wrong. The CDR3 extends over 14 amino acids. Germline-derived CDR1 and CDR2 are DFQATT and SNEGSKA (reference sequence). The DNA for the CDR3 is TGCAGTGCTAGAGATCGGACTCCGGGGGGGACCCAGTACTTC. Residues: CSARDRTPGGTQYF.

This chain joins TRBV2 and TRBJ2-5; TRBD1 might be the D (6 bases). V was clipped by 7 bases and J by 1 base, with 13 bases between them. Germline V gives CDR1 SNHLY, CDR2 FYNNEI. CDR3 length equals 14 residues. CDR3 sequence (DNA): TGTGCCAGCAACCATGACAGGACCCAAGAGACCCAGTACTTC. Translated, it gives CASNHDRTQETQYF.

The chain is built from TRBV12-3 or TRBV12-4 and TRBJ1-5, with D unclear. The CDR3 covers 15 residues. V shed 2 bases and J shed 4 bases, with 12 bases lying between them. The CDR3 spells CASSLYRTSNQPQHF. The CDR3, as DNA: TGTGCCAGCAGTTTATATAGGACCTCGAATCAGCCCCAGCATTTT.

This clonotype was found a few times. The chain carries TRBV5-1 and TRBJ2-7, with D possibly TRBD1 on 5 matching bases. CDR3 length equals 13 residues. In germline, CDR1 is SGHRS, CDR2 YFSETQ. Trimming stripped 3 bases from V and 5 bases from J, with 12 bases between. This CDR3 is CASSSSGNDEQYF. CDR3 in DNA: TGCGCCAGCAGCTCTTCAGGGAACGACGAGCAGTACTTC.

In the case of this clonotype: A read error may account for a junction end that differs from germline. The chain has TRBV28 and TRBJ2-3; 7 positions match TRBD2. Germline-derived CDR1 and CDR2 are MDHEN and SYDVKM. This CDR3 has 15 residues. In DNA, the CDR3 is TGTGCCAGCAGTTTGGCGGGGGTTTTCACAGATACGCGGTATTTT. It codes for CASSLAGVFTDTRYF.

This clonotype was observed once. This chain connects TRBV3-1 to TRBJ1-6; D is uncertain. Germline V lookup: CDR1 LGHDT, CDR2 YNNKEL (reference sequence). Trimming shortened V by 4 bases and J by 10 bases, and 17 bases separated the two germline ends. This CDR3 contains 15 residues. CDR3: CASSPEQSSHSPLHF. In DNA, the CDR3 is TGTGCCAGCAGCCCGGAGCAGTCGTCCCACTCACCCCTCCACTTT.

The genes are TRBV7-2 and TRBJ2-7; D uncertain. The CDR3 length is 15 residues. Germline CDR1 and CDR2: SGHTA and FQGNSA. V was pared by 9 bases and J by 2 bases, with 20 bases between. CDR3 nucleotide sequence: TGTGCCAGTAGCCCAGACTGGGAAAGGACCTACGAGCAGTACTTC. It translates to CASSPDWERTYEQYF.

The chain joins TRBV5-1 to TRBJ2-2, with D perhaps matching TRBD1 or TRBD2 (5 bases each). V lost 4 bases to trimming and J lost 6 bases, with 16 bases between them. The CDR3 consists of 15 residues. Germline CDR1 is SGHRS and CDR2 is YFSETQ. CDR3 protein: CASSPTRGVAGELFF. CDR3 nucleotide sequence: TGCGCCAGCAGCCCGACTCGAGGGGTTGCCGGGGAGCTGTTTTTT.

This clonotype was picked up a small number of times. The CDR3 coding sequence is TGCGCCAGCAGTCCTACGATGACGGGACCTTCGACCCAGTACTTC. Its protein product is CASSPTMTGPSTQYF. The chain has TRBV5-1 and TRBJ2-7, with D perhaps assigned TRBD1 or TRBD2 (5 bases each). TRBJ2-5 explains the end of the DNA better; the J call may be wrong. The CDR3 totals 15 residues. Germline CDR1 and CDR2: SGHRS and YFSETQ.

The chain carries TRBV11-2 and TRBJ2-3; D unclear. Germline loops: CDR1 SGHAT, CDR2 FQNNGV. Between the trimmed V and J ends, which lost 5 bases and 2 bases, there was a span of 11 bases. CDR3 length: 14 amino acids. Written as DNA, the CDR3 is TGTGCCAGCAGCCCAGGACGACCCACAGATACGCAGTATTTT. It translates to CASSPGRPTDTQYF.

This clonotype was counted only a few times. The genes are TRBV2 and TRBJ2-7; D may be TRBD2 (5 bases). CDR1 and CDR2 (germline): SNHLY, FYNNEI. Trimming shortened V by 1 base and J by 7 bases, and 14 bases separated the two germline ends. This CDR3 region has 14 residues. CDR3: CASSEDAGPREQYF. The CDR3 nucleotides read TGTGCCAGCAGTGAAGATGCGGGTCCGAGGGAGCAGTACTTC.

This rearrangement joins TRBV20-1 to TRBJ1-5, with D uncertain. V lost 3 bases and J lost 3, with 12 bases in between. The CDR3 covers 14 residues. The germline CDR1 and CDR2 sequences are DFQATT and SNEGSKA (reference sequence). CDR3 nucleotide sequence: TGCAGTGCTAGTCCGGGAGGGAACAATCAGCCCCAGCATTTT. This gives the protein CSASPGGNNQPQHF.